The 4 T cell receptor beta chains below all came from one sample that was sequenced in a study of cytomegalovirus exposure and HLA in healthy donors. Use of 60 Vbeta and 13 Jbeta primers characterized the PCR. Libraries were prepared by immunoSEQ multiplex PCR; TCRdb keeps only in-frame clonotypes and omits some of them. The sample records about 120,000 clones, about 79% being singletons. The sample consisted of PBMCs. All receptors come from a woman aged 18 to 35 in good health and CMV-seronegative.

CDR3 nucleotides: TGTGCCAGCAGCGGACAGGGGTTGACAGAGACCCAGTACTTC. It specifies CASSGQGLTETQYF. The V gene is TRBV27, the J gene TRBJ2-5, with 9 positions matching TRBD1. This CDR3 has 14 amino acids. Germline V lookup: CDR1 MNHEY, CDR2 SMNVEV (reference sequence). V gave up 6 bases and J gave up 4 bases; unmatched junction bases: 6.

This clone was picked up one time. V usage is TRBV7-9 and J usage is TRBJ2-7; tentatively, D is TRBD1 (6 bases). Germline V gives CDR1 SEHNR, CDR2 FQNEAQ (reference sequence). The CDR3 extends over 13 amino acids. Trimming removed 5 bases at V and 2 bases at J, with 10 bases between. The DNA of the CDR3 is TGTGCCAGCAGCAGACAGGAGGCCTACGAGCAGTACGTC. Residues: CASSRQEAYEQYV.

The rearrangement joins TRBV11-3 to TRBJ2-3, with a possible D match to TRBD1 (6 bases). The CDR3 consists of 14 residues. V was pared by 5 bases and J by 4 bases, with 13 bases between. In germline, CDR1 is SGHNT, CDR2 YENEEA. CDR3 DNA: TGTGCCAGCAGCCCTCTAGGGACATCAGATACGCAGTATTTT. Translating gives CASSPLGTSDTQYF.

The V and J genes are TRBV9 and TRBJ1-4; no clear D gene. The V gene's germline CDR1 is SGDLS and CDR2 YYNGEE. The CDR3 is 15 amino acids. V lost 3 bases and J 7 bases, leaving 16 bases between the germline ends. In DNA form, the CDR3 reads TGTGCCAGCAGCGAGACAACCGGCCCTGGTGAAAAACTGTTTTTT. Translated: CASSETTGPGEKLFF.